The 19 T cell receptor beta chains in this list originate from one sample, sequenced in a study of shared clonotypes between healthy human individuals. Sequencing used immunoSEQ multiplex PCR; TCRdb keeps in-frame clones, though not all of them. Found here are fewer than 800,000 clones, roughly 94% of them singletons; the top ten hold 24%. Naive CD8 cells, CD45RO-negative and positively selected for CCR7, excluded terminally differentiated effector memory CD45RA+ cells. The sample taken for sequencing was naive CD8+ T cells sorted from blood. These receptors were collected from a man under 40 in good health.

This chain links TRBV12-5 with TRBJ2-3; TRBD2 matches 8 bases. The CDR3 contains 16 residues. Germline CDR1 reads LGHNT; CDR2 reads FRNRAP. Unmatched junction bases numbered 12, after V lost 8 bases and J lost 2 bases. CDR3 in DNA: TGTGCTAGTCGGAGCGGGAGTTATGGCGCCACAGATACGCAGTATTTT. Translated, it gives CASRSGSYGATDTQYF.

This chain connects TRBV10-1 to TRBJ2-7; D is possibly TRBD2 (5 bases). This CDR3 spans 11 amino acids. Trimming pared 9 bases from V and 2 bases from J, leaving 8 bases between. Per germline, CDR1 WNHNN and CDR2 SYGVQD (reference sequence). For the CDR3, the DNA is TGCGCCAGAGCGGCAACCTACGAGCAGTACTTC. Translating gives CARAATYEQYF.

The V call is TRBV4-1, the J call TRBJ2-3, with 9 bases fitting TRBD1. CDR1 is MGHRA and CDR2 is YSYEKL in the germline V gene. The CDR3 contains 16 residues. The V gene end was trimmed by 2 bases and the J gene end by 8 bases; junction bases not matched to a gene: 11. For the CDR3, the DNA is TGCGCCAGCAGCCAAAGCCCGATCGGGACAGGGTTTACGCAGTATTTT. Translation: CASSQSPIGTGFTQYF.

The chain employs TRBV28 and TRBJ1-1; D may be TRBD1 (6 bases). Trimming shortened V by 6 bases and J by 1 base, and 21 bases separated the two germline ends. In germline, CDR1 is MDHEN, CDR2 SYDVKM. The CDR3 totals 17 residues. CDR3 DNA sequence: TGTGCCAGCAGCATCCTCCTACAGGGCGTGGAGAACACTGAAGCTTTCTTT. Amino acids: CASSILLQGVENTEAFF.

The chain recombines TRBV2 with TRBJ2-7; D unclear. The CDR3 sequence is 14 residues long. The germline V and J ends were trimmed by 3 bases and 4 bases, with 13 bases remaining between them. Per the germline V gene, CDR1 is SNHLY and CDR2 is FYNNEI. The CDR3 region has the DNA TGTGCCAGCAGTGAGCTGCCCCTCCTTTACGAGCAGTACTTC. Protein: CASSELPLLYEQYF.

The chain recombines TRBV7-3 with TRBJ2-3, with 10 bases aligning to TRBD1. Trimming at V came to 5 bases and at J to 2 bases, leaving 10 bases not matched to a gene. Germline CDR1 is SGHTA and CDR2 is FQGTGA. This CDR3 is 17 amino acids long. The CDR3 sequence: CASSQSAGTGVTDTQYF. CDR3 nucleotides: TGTGCCAGCAGCCAAAGCGCCGGGACAGGGGTCACAGATACGCAGTATTTT.

The chain combines TRBV4-1 with TRBJ2-3, with 7 bases identical to TRBD2. CDR1 is MGHRA and CDR2 is YSYEKL in the germline V gene. The CDR3 runs 16 residues. Trimming took 4 bases from V and 1 from J; bases not matched to a gene: 8. CDR3 amino acids: CASSPRLASGTDTQYF. In nucleotides, the CDR3 is TGCGCCAGCAGCCCCAGACTAGCTAGTGGCACAGATACGCAGTATTTT.

The chain uses TRBV14 and TRBJ2-7, with TRBD1 identical over 7 bases. Germline CDR1 reads SGHDN; CDR2 reads FVKESK. The CDR3 runs to 15 residues. The V segment lost 3 bases and the J segment 5 bases; nucleotides outside the gene matches: 10. The chain's CDR3 is CASSHPNRGNDEQYF. The DNA for the CDR3 is TGTGCCAGCAGCCATCCAAACAGGGGTAACGACGAGCAGTACTTC.

This clone was recorded once. The chain links TRBV7-3 to TRBJ2-4, with D possibly matching TRBD1 (5 bases). Germline V gene sequence: CDR1 SGHTA, CDR2 FQGTGA. Trimming took off 5 bases at V and 6 bases at J, with 20 bases between the two ends. The CDR3 covers 16 residues. The CDR3 bases are TGTGCCAGCAGCCCTGGTTCGGCAGGGCCTGGAAACATTCAGTACTTC. Its protein is CASSPGSAGPGNIQYF.

This chain joins TRBV7-3 and TRBJ2-5, with D perhaps TRBD1 or TRBD2 (5 bases each). Between the trimmed V and J ends, which lost 4 bases and 7 bases, there was a span of 19 bases. Germline CDR1 and CDR2: SGHTA and FQGTGA. This CDR3 contains 15 residues. The CDR3 protein is CASSSYPGPGGTQYF. The CDR3 DNA follows: TGTGCCAGCAGCTCCTACCCGGGGCCCGGAGGGACCCAGTACTTC. The full variable domain, in which reference TRBV7-3 and TRBJ2-5 provide the parts outside the CDR3, is GAGVSQTPSNKVTEKGKYVELRCDPISGHTALYWYRQSLGQGPEFLIYFQGTGAADDSGLPNDRFFAVRPEGSVSTLKIQRTERGDSAVYLCASSSYPGPGGTQYFGPGTRLLVL.

The J gene is TRBJ2-2, the V gene TRBV2; TRBD2 is a possible D gene (6 bases). This CDR3 comprises 16 residues. Germline assignment: CDR1 SNHLY and CDR2 FYNNEI. The V end was cut by 5 bases, the J end by 1 base, with 14 bases between. The CDR3 reads CASSFSGGRNTGELFF. The CDR3 DNA follows: TGTGCCAGCAGTTTTAGCGGTGGCCGGAACACCGGGGAGCTGTTTTTT.

The gene calls are TRBV28 and TRBJ2-7; 7 positions match TRBD1. The CDR3 has 14 amino acids. Trimming at V came to 7 bases and at J to 4 bases, leaving 10 bases not matched to a gene. From germline, CDR1 is MDHEN and CDR2 SYDVKM. CDR3 protein: CASKLEQGVYEQYF. CDR3 coding DNA: TGTGCCAGCAAATTGGAGCAGGGGGTATACGAGCAGTACTTC.

Of note for this clone: Possible read error: a much larger clone is one base away. The chain has TRBV5-6 and TRBJ2-7; 7 bases match TRBD1. The CDR3 length is 12 residues. From germline, CDR1 is SGHDT and CDR2 YYEEEE. The V segment lost 4 bases and the J segment 3 bases; nucleotides outside the gene matches: 1. The CDR3 loop is CASSRQGYEQYF. CDR3 in DNA: TGTGCCAGCAGCCGACAGGGCTACGAGCAGTACTTC. Using reference TRBV5-6 and TRBJ2-7 for the parts outside the CDR3, the full variable domain is DAGVTQSPTHLIKTRGQQVTLRCSPKSGHDTVSWYQQALGQGPQFIFQYYEEEERQRGNFPDRFSGHQFPNYSSELNVNALLLGDSALYLCASSRQGYEQYFGPGTRLTVT.

The chain links TRBV11-1 to TRBJ2-7, with D uncertain. The germline V gene encodes CDR1 SGHAT and CDR2 FQDESV (reference sequence). Trimming cost V 4 bases and J 5 bases, with 9 bases left between them. This CDR3 has 12 residues. As DNA, the CDR3 is TGTGCCAGCAGCTCCCCAGTAGACGAGCAGTACTTC. This sequence encodes CASSSPVDEQYF.

The DNA of the CDR3 is TGTGCCAGCAGCACGGACCCCTCTCGTCTGTATGGCTACACCTTC. Translating it yields CASSTDPSRLYGYTF. The chain couples TRBV7-9 to TRBJ1-2; D uncertain. The CDR3 runs 15 residues. V was trimmed by 5 bases and J by 5 bases, leaving 18 bases between them. Germline V lookup: CDR1 SEHNR, CDR2 FQNEAQ (reference sequence). Full variable domain (remainder filled in from reference TRBV7-9 and TRBJ1-2): DTGVSQNPRHKITKRGQNVTFRCDPISEHNRLYWYRQTLGQGPEFLTYFQNEAQLEKSRLLSDRFSAERPKGSFSTLEIQRTEQGDSAMYLCASSTDPSRLYGYTFGSGTRLTVV.

This sequence joins TRBV6-5 and TRBJ2-1; D ambiguous. The CDR3 length is 11 residues. V lost 6 bases to trimming and J lost 8 bases, with 8 bases between them. Germline CDR1 MNHEY, CDR2 SVGAGI. For the CDR3, the DNA is TGTGCCAGCAGCAACAGATATGAGCAGTTCTTC. This codes for CASSNRYEQFF.

This clone was counted a single time. This sequence joins TRBV19 and TRBJ2-2; D is perhaps TRBD1 or TRBD2 (5 bases each). The V end was cut by 5 bases, the J end by 3 bases, with 13 bases between. Germline CDR1 is LNHDA and CDR2 is SQIVND (reference sequence). The CDR3 loop spans 15 amino acids. The CDR3: CASSDVLGDTGELFF. CDR3 sequence (DNA): TGTGCCAGTAGTGATGTATTGGGGGACACCGGGGAGCTGTTTTTT.

Concerning this clone itself: One end of the junction does not line up with germline, which may come from a read error. V gene TRBV29-1 combines with J gene TRBJ2-2; 8 positions agree with TRBD2. CDR1 is SQVTM and CDR2 is ANQGSEA in the germline V gene. This CDR3 has 13 residues. In DNA, the CDR3 is TGCAGCGTTGAGGCTAGCGGGCCCGGTGAGCTGTTTTTT. This sequence encodes CSVEASGPGELFF.

On this clone itself: At one boundary the junction diverges from the germline segment, which might be a read error. This chain links TRBV7-7 with TRBJ1-5, with D possibly TRBD1 on 6 matching bases. Looked up from germline, CDR1 is SSHAT and CDR2 is FNYEAQ (reference sequence). The CDR3 runs to 20 residues. CDR3 protein: CASSPDPKTGRTYSNQPQHF. CDR3 nucleotide sequence: TGTGCTAGCAGCCCTGATCCAAAGACAGGCCGGACGTATAGCAATCAGCCCCAGCATTTT.